What follows are 12 T cell receptor beta chains derived from one specimen sequenced in a study of blood T cell repertoires in COVID-19. This table comes from immunoSEQ multiplex PCR, and its TCRdb copy is limited to in-frame clones, with some not included. The sample consists of about 74,000 clones, approximately 86% of them appearing once. Sample: peripheral blood. The origin of the receptors is an elderly woman with active or convalescent COVID-19.

This rearrangement joins TRBV6-5 to TRBJ1-2; D possibly corresponds to TRBD1 (5 bases). V shed 0 bases and J shed 4 bases, with 9 bases lying between them. The CDR3 extends over 14 amino acids. From germline, CDR1 is MNHEY and CDR2 SVGAGI. The CDR3 sequence is CASSYSRTSYGYTF. CDR3 nucleotides: TGTGCCAGCAGTTACTCGAGGACAAGCTATGGCTACACCTTC.

The chain couples TRBV12-5 to TRBJ1-1; 10 bases match TRBD1. This CDR3 region has 17 residues. The ends lost 1 base at V and 7 bases at J; junction bases unmatched: 12. CDR1 LGHNT and CDR2 FRNRAP come from the germline V gene. The CDR3: CASGLGIPGTGENEAFF. The CDR3 DNA follows: TGTGCTAGTGGTTTGGGCATACCGGGGACAGGGGAGAATGAAGCTTTCTTT. The whole variable domain, filled in from reference TRBV12-5 and TRBJ1-1, reads DARVTQTPRHKVTEMGQEVTMRCQPILGHNTVFWYRQTMMQGLELLAYFRNRAPLDDSGMPKDRFSAEMPDATLATLKIQPSEPRDSAVYFCASGLGIPGTGENEAFFGQGTRLTVV.

CDR3 DNA: TGTGCCAGCAGTCCCGGGACTAGCGGGAGTTTCTCCTACAATGAGCAGTTCTTC. This codes for CASSPGTSGSFSYNEQFF. This chain links TRBV6-4 with TRBJ2-1; 14 bases agree with TRBD2. This CDR3 has 18 amino acids. Per germline, CDR1 MRHNA and CDR2 SNTAGT. J was trimmed by 0 bases and V by 5 bases; bases with no gene match: 6.

CDR3 nucleotide sequence: TGTGCCAGCAGCCGCGGGCCAGGGGGCTATGGCTACACCTTC. As protein: CASSRGPGGYGYTF. This chain uses TRBV7-2 with TRBJ1-2; 7 positions agree with TRBD1. CDR1 and CDR2 (germline): SGHTA, FQGNSA. The CDR3 loop spans 14 amino acids. The junction had 7 bases not matched to a gene; V was cut back by 5 bases and J by 4 bases.

J is TRBJ1-1 and V is TRBV6-5; D is perhaps TRBD1 (5 bases). The CDR3 is 12 residues long. V lost 2 bases, J lost 8 bases, and 9 bases lay in between. Germline CDR1 and CDR2: MNHEY and SVGAGI. The CDR3 DNA reads as TGTGCCAGCAGTTACGGGGGGAAGGAAGCTTTCTTT. This sequence encodes CASSYGGKEAFF.

This chain connects TRBV7-9 to TRBJ2-7; 8 bases match TRBD2. CDR3 length: 12 residues. CDR1 is SEHNR and CDR2 is FQNEAQ in the germline V gene (reference sequence). The ends lost 3 bases at V and 5 bases at J; junction bases unmatched: 0. The chain's CDR3 is CASSFSGNEQYF. The CDR3 DNA sequence: TGTGCCAGCAGCTTTAGCGGGAACGAGCAGTACTTC.

The chain joins TRBV27 to TRBJ2-3; 9 bases are a match to TRBD1. The CDR3 has 18 amino acids. The V segment lost 3 bases and the J segment 0 bases; nucleotides outside the gene matches: 10. The germline V gene encodes CDR1 MNHEY and CDR2 SMNVEV (reference sequence). In nucleotides, the CDR3 is TGTGCCAGCAGTTTTTGGACAGGGGATTATGCAAGCACAGATACGCAGTATTTT. It is translated as CASSFWTGDYASTDTQYF.

This clone was recorded once. At one of its ends the junction is not consistent with the germline gene, which may arise from a read error. J is TRBJ1-3 and V is TRBV6-6; weak D call: TRBD1 (6 bases). CDR3 length: 14 amino acids. Germline CDR1 and CDR2: MNHNY and SVGAGI (reference sequence). This CDR3 is CASSFTGLGDTIYF. DNA of the CDR3: TGTGCCAGCAGCTTCACAGGGCTTGGAGACACCATATATTTT.

A word on this clone: Relative to the germline gene, one junction end is altered; a read error may explain this. The chain uses TRBV11-2 and TRBJ2-7; TRBD1 aligns across 8 bases. CDR3 length: 14 residues. CDR1 is SGHAT, CDR2 FQNNGV, per germline. This chain's CDR3 is CASSLTGVSHEQYF. CDR3 bases: TGTGCCAGCAGCTTGACAGGGGTCTCCCACGAGCAGTACTTC. The full variable domain, completed using reference TRBV11-2 and TRBJ2-7, is EAGVAQSPRYKIIEKRQSVAFWCNPISGHATLYWYQQILGQGPKLLIQFQNNGVVDDSQLPKDRFSAERLKGVDSTLKIQPAKLEDSAVYLCASSLTGVSHEQYFGPGTRLTVT.

About this clone itself: This specimen includes other DNA sequences encoding the same CDR3. The chain uses TRBV5-1 and TRBJ1-1; D is unresolved. Germline V gene data show CDR1 as SGHRS and CDR2 as YFSETQ. The ends were cut back, 0 bases at V and 0 bases at J, with 6 bases in the middle. The CDR3 totals 14 residues. CDR3 DNA sequence: TGCGCCAGCAGCTTGGAACAGATGAACACTGAAGCTTTCTTT. This codes for CASSLEQMNTEAFF. Drawing the rest from reference TRBV5-1 and TRBJ1-1, the complete variable domain is KAGVTQTPRYLIKTRGQQVTLSCSPISGHRSVSWYQQTPGQGLQFLFEYFSETQRNKGNFPGRFSGRQFSNSRSEMNVSTLELGDSALYLCASSLEQMNTEAFFGQGTRLTVV.

The rearrangement uses TRBV20-1 and TRBJ2-1; 8 bases line up with TRBD2. The germline gives CDR1 DFQATT, CDR2 SNEGSKA (reference sequence). Trimming cost V 3 bases and J 7 bases; bases outside gene matches: 8. The CDR3 has 14 amino acids. The CDR3 sequence is CSASTGRAGNEQFF. Here the CDR3 DNA reads TGCAGTGCTAGTACCGGGAGGGCCGGGAATGAGCAGTTCTTC.

The V call is TRBV19, the J call TRBJ1-1, with D unclear. The germline V gene encodes CDR1 LNHDA and CDR2 SQIVND (reference sequence). Trimming removed 6 bases from V and 1 base from J, with 15 bases in between. The CDR3 contains 15 residues. CDR3 amino acids: CASSLGALGNTEAFF. In nucleotides, the CDR3 is TGTGCCAGTAGCCTTGGAGCCCTGGGGAACACTGAAGCTTTCTTT.